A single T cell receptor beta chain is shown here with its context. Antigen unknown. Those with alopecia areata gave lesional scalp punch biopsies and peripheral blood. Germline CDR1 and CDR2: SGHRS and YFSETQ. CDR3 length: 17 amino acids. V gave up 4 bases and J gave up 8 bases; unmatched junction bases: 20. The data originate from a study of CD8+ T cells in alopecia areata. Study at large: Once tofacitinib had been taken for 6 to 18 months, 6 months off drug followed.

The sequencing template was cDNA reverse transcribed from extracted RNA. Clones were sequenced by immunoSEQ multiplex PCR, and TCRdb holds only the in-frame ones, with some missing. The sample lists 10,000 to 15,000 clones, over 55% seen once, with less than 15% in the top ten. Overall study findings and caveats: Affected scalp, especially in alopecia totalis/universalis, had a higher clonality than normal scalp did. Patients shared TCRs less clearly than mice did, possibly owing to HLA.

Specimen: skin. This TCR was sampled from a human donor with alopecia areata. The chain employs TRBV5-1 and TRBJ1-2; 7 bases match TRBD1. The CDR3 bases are TGCGCCAGCAGCGTAGACTCAGGGGACAGCCCTTTAATCGGCTACACCTTC. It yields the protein CASSVDSGDSPLIGYTF. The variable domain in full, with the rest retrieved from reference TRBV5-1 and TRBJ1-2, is KAGVTQTPRYLIKTRGQQVTLSCSPISGHRSVSWYQQTPGQGLQFLFEYFSETQRNKGNFPGRFSGRQFSNSRSEMNVSTLELGDSALYLCASSVDSGDSPLIGYTFGSGTRLTVV.